This T cell receptor beta chain came from a study of T-cell memory formation after mild COVID-19. MiXCR was run by TCRdb on the 5' RACE reads, yielding one entry per CDR3 protein. The repertoire holds around 100,000 distinct CDR3 sequences, with about 24% as singletons. The sequence derives from a man younger than 30 who had mild COVID-19 (a few samples of this study predate the infection). Cell type and time point are not known. Sequences were obtained from PBMCs or a T cell subset sorted from them (not recorded which).

CDR3 nucleotides: TGCGCCAGCAGCCAAGATTCTTTTACGTCGGGGGTAGTTGACGAGCAGTACTTC. Translating gives CASSQDSFTSGVVDEQYF. The chain joins TRBV4-3 to TRBJ2-7; the D gene is possibly TRBD2 (6 bases). The length of the CDR3 is 18 residues. V lost 0 bases, J lost 5 bases, and 23 bases lay in between. Per germline, CDR1 LGHNA and CDR2 YSLEER.